Listed below are T cell receptor beta chains from one sample, sequenced in a study of T cell clonotyping in hematopoietic cell transplantation. Profiled with immunoSEQ multiplex PCR; TCRdb holds only in-frame clones, not every one. The sample consists of over 1,000 clones, about 90% of them appearing once. Sample: peripheral blood mononuclear cells, taken 180 days after allogeneic stem cell transplant. These receptors were taken from a female patient aged 45-65 years who had an allogeneic stem cell transplant from an unrelated donor, so T cells may come from the graft donor. Some clones in this sample may be carry-over from other donors' samples. CDR3s include the opening cysteine and the closing phenylalanine or tryptophan. A D gene is named only where the DNA matches it firmly. Size tells how often a clone was seen (once, few, many) or the class of an expanded clone, and some rows leave it out.

v_gene	abundance	d_gene	j_gene	CDR3nt	CDR3aa
TRBV5-1	once	.	TRBJ1-6	TGCGCCAGCAGCTTGGTCCGCCCTTCGGTTGATTCACCCCTCCACTTT	CASSLVRPSVDSPLHF
TRBV2	.	TRBD1	TRBJ1-2	TGTGCCAGCAGAGACACAGGGGGCAAGGGTGGCTACACCTTC	CASRDTGGKGGYTF
TRBV5-6	few	.	TRBJ1-4	TGTGCCAGCAGCTTCTGGGGGGAGGATGAAAAACTGTTTTTT	CASSFWGEDEKLFF
TRBV30	.	.	TRBJ1-1	TGTGCCTGGACAGGGACGGTGAACACTGAAGCTTTCTTT	CAWTGTVNTEAFF
TRBV6-5	few	TRBD1	TRBJ1-5	TGTGCCAGCAAAGGACAGGGCTACAATCAGCCCCAGCATTTT	CASKGQGYNQPQHF
TRBV5-1	.	.	TRBJ1-2	TGCGCCAGCAGCTTCGGCAGGAATAACGGCTACACCTTC	CASSFGRNNGYTF
TRBV4-1	.	.	TRBJ2-1	TGCGCCAGCAGCCGCTCGGGTGTACCATCCGGTGGGTCCTACAATGAGCAGTTCTTC	CASSRSGVPSGGSYNEQFF
TRBV2	.	.	TRBJ1-2	TGTGCCAGCAGCAGGGAAGGCTACACCTTC	CASSREGYTF
TRBV6-4	.	TRBD2	TRBJ2-6	TGTGCCAGCTCGGGGGGGGAGGGGCCCCCCACTGGGGCCAACGTCCTGACTTTC	CASSGGEGPPTGANVLTF
TRBV2	.	.	TRBJ1-5	TGTGCCAGCAAGCCGACAGTAAGCGAACAGCCCCAGCATTTT	CASKPTVSEQPQHF
TRBV5-6	.	.	TRBJ1-4	TGTGCCAGCAGCGTTAGCAGGGCTAATGAAAAACTGTTTTTT	CASSVSRANEKLFF
TRBV6-5	.	.	TRBJ2-5	TGTGCCAGCAGTTACTTTGGGGGCCAAGAGACCCAGTACTTC	CASSYFGGQETQYF
TRBV5-1	.	TRBD1	TRBJ1-4	TGCGCCAGCAGCTGGGACAGGGATATAACTAATGAAAAACTGTTTTTT	CASSWDRDITNEKLFF
TRBV11-2	.	TRBD1	TRBJ1-2	TGTGCCAGCAGCTTAGATCGGGGACAGGGGGCTTCTGGCTACACCTTC	CASSLDRGQGASGYTF
TRBV7-9	.	.	TRBJ1-2	TGTGCCAGCAGCTTAGGGGTCCAAGGGACCTTAGCCTATGGCTACACCTTC	CASSLGVQGTLAYGYTF
TRBV7-9	.	.	TRBJ1-1	TGTGCCAGCAGTCCCGGGACCCCTGGGGACACTGAAGCTTTCTTT	CASSPGTPGDTEAFF
TRBV7-9	few	TRBD1	TRBJ1-2	TGTGCCAGCAGCTTAGCGGGACAGGGGAACTATGGCTACACCTTC	CASSLAGQGNYGYTF
TRBV6-5	.	TRBD2	TRBJ2-7	TGTGCCAGCAGTTACATACTAGCGGGCCCCTACGAGCAGTACTTC	CASSYILAGPYEQYF
TRBV2	.	.	TRBJ2-2	TGTGCCAGCAGTTTAGGGACCGCGAACACCGGGGAGCTGTTTTTT	CASSLGTANTGELFF
TRBV9	.	.	TRBJ2-1	TGTGCCAGCAGCCCCGGACCTGGCGCGATGCAGTTCTTC	CASSPGPGAMQFF
TRBV5-6	.	TRBD1	TRBJ1-1	TGTGCCAGCAGCTTGGTTCAGGGGGGGGAAGCTTTCTTT	CASSLVQGGEAFF
TRBV30	once	TRBD1	TRBJ1-5	TGTGCCTGGAGCCCTATGACAGGGGGCAATCAGCCCCAGCATTTT	CAWSPMTGGNQPQHF
TRBV6-5	.	.	TRBJ2-5	TGTGCCAGCAGATCCCCGGAAGAGACCCAGTACTTC	CASRSPEETQYF
TRBV25-1	.	TRBD2	TRBJ2-5	TGTGCCAGCAGTGTAGCGGGGGGCCCCCAGACCCGGTACTTC	CASSVAGGPQTRYF
TRBV30	.	TRBD1	TRBJ2-7	TGTGCCTGGAGCCGGGACAGCCCCTACGAGCAGTACTTC	CAWSRDSPYEQYF
TRBV13	.	TRBD1	TRBJ1-2	TGTGCCAGCAGCTCAGGACAGGCCTATGGCTACACCTTC	CASSSGQAYGYTF
TRBV6-6	.	TRBD1	TRBJ2-1	TGTGCCAGCAGTTACGGGGGACAGACCTACAATGAGCAGTTCTTC	CASSYGGQTYNEQFF
TRBV29-1	.	TRBD1	TRBJ1-2	TGCAGCGTTGAAGATCGACAGGGGGCCTATGGCTACACCTTC	CSVEDRQGAYGYTF
TRBV29-1	.	.	TRBJ1-2	TGCAGCGTTGAAGACCCTCCGTTTGGCTACACCTTC	CSVEDPPFGYTF